These 6 T cell receptor beta chains originate from one sample sequenced in a study of blood T cell repertoires in COVID-19 (dated by TCRdb to about 2020). Libraries were built with the immunoSEQ multiplex PCR assay. TCRdb took over this immuneACCESS table, retaining in-frame rearrangements with V and J assigned. Such tables are incomplete; in checked studies, under half of the missing clones stem from an unresolved V gene, and the remainder is unexplained. The sample table shows approximately 340,000 clones, and 91% are seen once. The ten largest account for about 0.78% of the sample. The sequencing input was PBMCs or T cells enriched from blood (not recorded which). These receptors were obtained from a woman aged 40 to 55 who had been exposed to COVID-19.

The V and J genes are TRBV7-8 and TRBJ2-3; TRBD1 might be the D (6 bases). This CDR3 comprises 15 residues. Germline V gene lookup returns CDR1 SGHVS and CDR2 FQNEAQ. V was pared by 2 bases and J by 2 bases, with 11 bases between. The CDR3 coding sequence is TGTGCCAGCAGCTTAACCGGACAGTTCACAGATACGCAGTATTTT. This sequence encodes CASSLTGQFTDTQYF. The variable domain in full, with the rest retrieved from reference TRBV7-8 and TRBJ2-3, is GAGVSQSPRYKVAKRGQDVALRCDPISGHVSLFWYQQALGQGPEFLTYFQNEAQLDKSGLPSDRFFAERPEGSVSTLKIQRTQQEDSAVYLCASSLTGQFTDTQYFGPGTRLTVL.

The V and J genes are TRBV7-3 and TRBJ2-7, with TRBD2 matching over 9 bases. CDR1 and CDR2 (germline): SGHTA, FQGTGA. The CDR3 runs 16 residues. Trimming cost V 1 base and J 2 bases; bases outside gene matches: 6. The CDR3 DNA follows: TGTGCCAGCAGCTTAATTCCGACTAGCGGTACCTACGAGCAGTACTTC. Translation gives CASSLIPTSGTYEQYF.

This clone appeared a single time. The CDR3 nucleotides are TGTGCCAGCAAGGGGACCTCCAGGGGAAGAACTAATGAAAAACTGTTTTTT. It is translated as CASKGTSRGRTNEKLFF. The chain uses TRBV7-2 and TRBJ1-4; a possible D gene is TRBD1 (6 bases). The CDR3 length is 17 residues. Germline V gene sequence: CDR1 SGHTA, CDR2 FQGNSA. V was pared by 7 bases and J by 1 base, with 19 bases between.

This clone appeared a few times. The V call is TRBV7-2, the J call TRBJ1-2, with TRBD1 matching over 10 bases. From germline, CDR1 is SGHTA and CDR2 FQGNSA. This CDR3 region has 14 residues. J lost 7 bases, V lost 3 bases, and 5 bases had no gene match. As DNA, the CDR3 is TGTGCCAGCAGCTTTAGGACAGGGGGACGTGGCTACACCTTC. Its translation is CASSFRTGGRGYTF.

The chain is built from TRBV10-3 and TRBJ2-1; 9 positions match TRBD2. J lost 9 bases, V lost 4 bases, and 10 bases had no gene match. The V gene's germline CDR1 is ENHRY and CDR2 SYGVKD. The CDR3 sequence is 15 residues long. The CDR3 bases are TGTGCCATCAGTGGGGGGTTAGCGGGAGAGGGTGAGCAGTTCTTC. It is translated as CAISGGLAGEGEQFF.

V and J are TRBV7-2 and TRBJ1-2; no definite D call. Germline V lookup: CDR1 SGHTA, CDR2 FQGNSA. The CDR3 runs 12 residues. V was shortened by 6 bases and J by 4 bases, with 9 bases between the two germline ends. CDR3 residues: CASSPDFYGYTF. The CDR3 DNA is TGTGCCAGCAGTCCCGACTTCTATGGCTACACCTTC.